The 24 T cell receptor beta chains presented below share a single source sample, sequenced in a study of T cells in localized non-small cell lung cancer. Only in-frame clones appear in the TCRdb table, and some are missing; sequencing was by immunoSEQ multiplex PCR. The sample shows about 30,000 clones, 88% of them seen only once. The material sequenced was peripheral blood, taken before any cancer treatment. These receptors were collected from a female donor older than 55 with stage III squamous cell lung carcinoma.

The chain couples TRBV18 to TRBJ2-1; TRBD2 matches 7 bases. The germline V gene encodes CDR1 KGHSH and CDR2 LQKENI. The CDR3 is 15 amino acids. Germline trimming cut 3 bases from V and 6 bases from J; bases unmatched to any gene: 8. CDR3 sequence (DNA): TGTGCCAGCTCACCGCGGGCGGGAGTAGGCAATGAGCAGTTCTTC. It specifies CASSPRAGVGNEQFF.

The chain employs TRBV18 and TRBJ1-4; weak D call: TRBD1 (5 bases). CDR1 and CDR2 from the germline V gene are KGHSH and LQKENI. This CDR3 comprises 14 residues. Trimming stripped 0 bases from V and 7 bases from J, with 9 bases between. The CDR3 loop is CASSPPGDAEKLFF. CDR3 DNA: TGTGCCAGCTCACCACCAGGGGACGCTGAAAAACTGTTTTTT.

The chain combines TRBV29-1 with TRBJ2-3; 10 bases agree with TRBD1. Germline CDR1 reads SQVTM; CDR2 reads ANQGSEA. CDR3 size: 14 residues. Losses at the gene ends were 6 bases for V and 4 bases for J; bases not matched to a gene: 7. Written as DNA, the CDR3 is TGCAGCGTCGCCGGGACAGGGGTATCAGATACGCAGTATTTT. Its protein is CSVAGTGVSDTQYF.

The V call is TRBV27, the J call TRBJ1-3, with TRBD1 as a possible D gene (5 bases). The CDR3 contains 15 residues. Trimming took off 6 bases at V and 1 base at J, with 13 bases between the two ends. CDR1 is MNHEY and CDR2 is SMNVEV in the germline V gene (reference sequence). The DNA for the CDR3 is TGTGCCAGCAGCCCTCAGGGTAATTCTGGAAACACCATATATTTT. It is translated as CASSPQGNSGNTIYF.

The V call is TRBV5-1, the J call TRBJ2-1; 8 nucleotides match TRBD1. Losses at the gene ends were 5 bases for V and 4 bases for J; bases not matched to a gene: 8. The CDR3 runs to 15 residues. Germline V lookup: CDR1 SGHRS, CDR2 YFSETQ. The CDR3 reads CASRAGTGPYNEQFF. The CDR3 DNA reads TGCGCCAGCAGAGCAGGGACAGGCCCATACAATGAGCAGTTCTTC. Combining the CDR3 with reference TRBV5-1 and TRBJ2-1 gives the whole variable domain KAGVTQTPRYLIKTRGQQVTLSCSPISGHRSVSWYQQTPGQGLQFLFEYFSETQRNKGNFPGRFSGRQFSNSRSEMNVSTLELGDSALYLCASRAGTGPYNEQFFGPGTRLTVL.

In this sample, this clone turned up a few times. The J gene is TRBJ1-1, the V gene TRBV2; D is unresolved. The CDR3 runs to 12 residues. CDR1 SNHLY and CDR2 FYNNEI come from the germline V gene. The ends were cut back, 1 base at V and 11 bases at J, with 11 bases in the middle. The CDR3 DNA follows: TGTGCCAGCAGTGAAGAAGCCCGCGGGGCTTTCTTT. Amino acid sequence: CASSEEARGAFF.

The chain uses TRBV5-6 and TRBJ2-3; TRBD1 matches 7 bases. This CDR3 contains 14 residues. From germline, CDR1 is SGHDT and CDR2 YYEEEE. V dropped 4 bases and J dropped 0; count of bases not matched to a gene: 2. The CDR3 reads CASSGDSSTDTQYF. The CDR3 nucleotides read TGTGCCAGCAGCGGGGACAGTAGCACAGATACGCAGTATTTT. The full variable domain, rest sourced from reference TRBV5-6 and TRBJ2-3, is DAGVTQSPTHLIKTRGQQVTLRCSPKSGHDTVSWYQQALGQGPQFIFQYYEEEERQRGNFPDRFSGHQFPNYSSELNVNALLLGDSALYLCASSGDSSTDTQYFGPGTRLTVL.

V is TRBV7-2 and J is TRBJ2-3, with 11 bases aligning to TRBD2. Germline CDR1 SGHTA, CDR2 FQGNSA. Trimming took 5 bases from V and 4 from J; bases not matched to a gene: 5. This CDR3 contains 15 residues. CDR3 DNA sequence: TGTGCCAGCAGCCGTAATAGCGGGGGGGCAGATACGCAGTATTTT. Translating it yields CASSRNSGGADTQYF. Full variable domain (missing parts from reference TRBV7-2 and TRBJ2-3): GAGVSQSPSNKVTEKGKDVELRCDPISGHTALYWYRQSLGQGLEFLIYFQGNSAPDKSGLPSDRFSAERTGGSVSTLTIQRTQQEDSAVYLCASSRNSGGADTQYFGPGTRLTVL.

The chain couples TRBV5-1 to TRBJ2-1, with 9 positions matching TRBD2. Germline V gene data show CDR1 as SGHRS and CDR2 as YFSETQ. Losses at the gene ends were 5 bases for V and 5 bases for J; bases not matched to a gene: 5. The CDR3 consists of 14 residues. CDR3 in amino acids: CASRISGRNNEQFF. CDR3 nucleotides: TGCGCCAGCAGGATCAGCGGGAGGAACAATGAGCAGTTCTTC.

In DNA, the CDR3 is TGCAGCGCTGGCGGGGTCGCGGAGACCCAGTACTTC. This sequence encodes CSAGGVAETQYF. The chain joins TRBV29-1 to TRBJ2-5; D perhaps matches TRBD2 (6 bases). CDR3 length: 12 residues. Trimming took 7 bases from V and 5 from J, leaving 14 bases between them. Germline V gene data show CDR1 as SQVTM and CDR2 as ANQGSEA.

Concerning this clone itself: Sequence at one end of the junction differs from germline and may be a read error. The chain employs TRBV27 and TRBJ1-2; 8 bases align to TRBD1. This CDR3 is built from 15 residues. The V gene's germline CDR1 is MNHEY and CDR2 SMNVEV (reference sequence). DNA for the CDR3: TGTGCCAGCAGTGTAACAGGGGGGTATGGCTATAGCTACACCTTC. Translating it yields CASSVTGGYGYSYTF.

This clone has only one observation. This rearrangement joins TRBV7-8 to TRBJ1-1; D possibly corresponds to TRBD1 (5 bases). Looked up from germline, CDR1 is SGHVS and CDR2 is FQNEAQ. Trimming stripped 1 base from V and 5 bases from J, with 11 bases between. The CDR3 extends over 14 amino acids. In DNA form, the CDR3 reads TGTGCCAGCAGCTTAGGTGGGGGATGGACTGAAGCTTTCTTT. Translating it yields CASSLGGGWTEAFF.

In this sample, this clone turned up once. The chain has TRBV18 and TRBJ2-3, with D perhaps being TRBD1 or TRBD2 (5 bases each). The CDR3 is made up of 16 amino acids. Germline assignment: CDR1 KGHSH and CDR2 LQKENI. Trimming left V 1 base short and J 2 bases short, with 13 bases between. The CDR3 nucleotides read TGTGCCAGCTCACCACAATCGGGGCAATCCACAGATACGCAGTATTTT. Translated, it gives CASSPQSGQSTDTQYF.

V and J are TRBV9 and TRBJ1-5, with D unclear. The CDR3 sequence is 15 residues long. Germline lookup yields CDR1 SGDLS and CDR2 YYNGEE. Trimming removed 0 bases from V and 2 bases from J, with 9 bases in between. The CDR3 region is CASSVEGLGNQPQHF. In nucleotides, the CDR3 is TGTGCCAGCAGCGTAGAGGGTCTGGGCAATCAGCCCCAGCATTTT.

This chain joins TRBV5-1 and TRBJ2-7, with 12 bases matching TRBD2. Losses at the gene ends were 0 bases for V and 8 bases for J; bases not matched to a gene: 6. The V gene's germline CDR1 is SGHRS and CDR2 YFSETQ. There are 15 residues in the CDR3. The CDR3 DNA follows: TGCGCCAGCAGCTTGGACCTAGCGGGAGGGTCGCAGCAGTACTTC. Its translation: CASSLDLAGGSQQYF. The full variable domain, rest sourced from reference TRBV5-1 and TRBJ2-7, is KAGVTQTPRYLIKTRGQQVTLSCSPISGHRSVSWYQQTPGQGLQFLFEYFSETQRNKGNFPGRFSGRQFSNSRSEMNVSTLELGDSALYLCASSLDLAGGSQQYFGPGTRLTVT.

V is TRBV7-6 and J is TRBJ2-5, with TRBD1 as a possible D gene (6 bases). The end of the DNA fits TRBJ2-7 better, so the J call may be wrong. The CDR3 has 16 residues. The germline V gene encodes CDR1 SGHVS and CDR2 FNYEAQ. The CDR3: CASSLEGGTLAYEQYF. CDR3 DNA sequence: TGTGCCAGCAGCTTAGAAGGTGGGACACTAGCCTACGAGCAGTACTTC.

By sample fraction, this clone is medium-sized. The chain has TRBV2 and TRBJ2-7; 7 nucleotides match TRBD1. Germline values: CDR1 SNHLY, CDR2 FYNNEI. V lost 5 bases to trimming and J lost 6 bases; unmatched junction nucleotides: 7. The CDR3 spans 13 residues. The CDR3 spells CASSSDRASEQYF. DNA for the CDR3: TGTGCCAGCAGTTCCGACAGGGCCAGCGAGCAGTACTTC.

The chain combines TRBV28 with TRBJ2-2; 11 nucleotides agree with TRBD1. Germline V gene lookup returns CDR1 MDHEN and CDR2 SYDVKM. The CDR3 runs 13 residues. The V and J ends lost 6 bases and 6 bases, in that order; junction bases with no gene match: 0. CDR3 region: CASRGQGAGELFF. Written as DNA, the CDR3 is TGTGCCAGCAGGGGACAGGGGGCCGGGGAGCTGTTTTTT.

The rearrangement joins TRBV6-5 to TRBJ2-1; D might be TRBD2 (5 bases). Germline V gene sequence: CDR1 MNHEY, CDR2 SVGAGI. This CDR3 has 15 amino acids. Trimming left V 3 bases short and J 8 bases short, with 17 bases between. As DNA, the CDR3 is TGTGCCAGCAGTTATAGGACTCCCCTCCGGGATGAGCAGTTCTTC. This sequence encodes CASSYRTPLRDEQFF.

This rearrangement joins TRBV6-6 to TRBJ1-2; D might be TRBD1 (6 bases). Trimming stripped 2 bases from V and 8 bases from J, with 15 bases between. The CDR3 spans 14 residues. Germline loops: CDR1 MNHNY, CDR2 SVGAGI (reference sequence). Written as DNA, the CDR3 is TGTGCCAGCAGTTACGGACAGACGGATCGGGGCTACACCTTC. This sequence encodes CASSYGQTDRGYTF.

The gene calls are TRBV7-8 and TRBJ2-7; 7 nucleotides match TRBD1. CDR1 is SGHVS, CDR2 FQNEAQ, per germline. CDR3 size: 10 residues. The V gene end was trimmed by 8 bases and the J gene end by 5 bases; junction bases not matched to a gene: 0. This CDR3 reads CASGTDEQYF. CDR3 coding DNA: TGTGCCAGCGGGACAGACGAGCAGTACTTC.

This rearrangement joins TRBV2 to TRBJ2-2, with D uncertain. Per the germline V gene, CDR1 is SNHLY and CDR2 is FYNNEI. Trimming removed 3 bases from V and 6 bases from J, with 8 bases in between. The CDR3 sequence is 13 residues long. CDR3 amino acids: CASSDRLSGELFF. DNA for the CDR3: TGTGCCAGCAGTGACCGGTTGTCCGGGGAGCTGTTTTTT. Combining the CDR3 with reference TRBV2 and TRBJ2-2 gives the whole variable domain EPEVTQTPSHQVTQMGQEVILRCVPISNHLYFYWYRQILGQKVEFLVSFYNNEISEKSEIFDDQFSVERPDGSNFTLKIRSTKLEDSAMYFCASSDRLSGELFFGEGSRLTVL.

This chain links TRBV7-2 with TRBJ1-2; TRBD1 agrees at 7 bases. This CDR3 comprises 13 residues. V was clipped by 2 bases and J by 7 bases; unmatched bases: 4. From germline, CDR1 is SGHTA and CDR2 FQGNSA. The CDR3 DNA reads TGTGCCAGCAGCTTAAAGCGACAGGGTGGCTACACCTTC. It encodes CASSLKRQGGYTF. The full variable domain, in which reference TRBV7-2 and TRBJ1-2 provide the parts outside the CDR3, is GAGVSQSPSNKVTEKGKDVELRCDPISGHTALYWYRQSLGQGLEFLIYFQGNSAPDKSGLPSDRFSAERTGGSVSTLTIQRTQQEDSAVYLCASSLKRQGGYTFGSGTRLTVV.

The gene calls are TRBV6-6 and TRBJ2-2; D remains ambiguous. V lost 2 bases and J 1 base, leaving 8 bases between the germline ends. This CDR3 has 15 amino acids. Germline V gene lookup returns CDR1 MNHNY and CDR2 SVGAGI (reference sequence). This CDR3 reads CASSYEPGNTGELFF. The CDR3 bases are TGTGCCAGCAGTTACGAACCAGGGAACACCGGGGAGCTGTTTTTT.